The clone carrying this T cell receptor beta chain was seen many times. This entry is derived from a study of response to subunit inactivated influenza vaccine. One entry per CDR3 protein, called by TCRdb with MiXCR from the RT-PCR reads. The sample contains roughly 780,000 distinct CDR3 sequences, around 20% of which appear only once. The source is a man aged 50-59 years who received an inactivated influenza vaccine. The sequencing used PBMCs from blood, collected 4 to 6 days after vaccination.

The CDR3 DNA follows: TGTGCCAGCAGTTACTCGACTAGCGGGAGCTACGAGCAGTACTTC. Protein: CASSYSTSGSYEQYF. J is TRBJ2-7 and V is TRBV6-5, with 12 bases matching TRBD2. V lost 0 bases, J lost 3 bases, and 0 bases stayed unmatched. Germline V gives CDR1 MNHEY, CDR2 SVGAGI. The length of the CDR3 is 15 residues.